One sample yielded the 10 T cell receptor beta chains listed below, sequenced in a study of PD-L1 blockade in urothelial cancer. The table came from immunoSEQ multiplex PCR; TCRdb's copy has only in-frame clones and leaves some out. The sample comprises about 56,000 clones, 85% to 90% of which are singletons, and about 15% rests with the top ten. Time point meaning: pretreatment peripheral blood. The starting material was PBMCs, obtained around atezolizumab (anti-PD-L1) treatment. All receptors come from a man aged 70 or older with urothelial cancer.

The chain employs TRBV6-5 and TRBJ2-5; 9 bases align to TRBD2. This CDR3 has 14 residues. Germline V gives CDR1 MNHEY, CDR2 SVGAGI. Losses at the gene ends were 5 bases for V and 1 base for J; bases not matched to a gene: 2. The CDR3 nucleotides read TGTGCCAGCAGTCTAGCGGGATTCCAAGAGACCCAGTACTTC. This gives the protein CASSLAGFQETQYF.

The chain recombines TRBV6-7 with TRBJ2-2; 8 nucleotides match TRBD2. TRBV6-7 is given ORF status, its function remaining uncertain. There are 17 residues in the CDR3. The junction had 14 bases not matched to a gene; V was cut back by 6 bases and J by 5 bases. The CDR3 is CASRRLGGGRRTGELFF. In DNA, the CDR3 is TGTGCCAGCAGGCGACTGGGGGGCGGGAGGAGGACCGGGGAGCTGTTTTTT.

The rearrangement uses TRBV29-1 and TRBJ1-1, with 7 nucleotides matching TRBD1. This CDR3 spans 13 amino acids. Germline V lookup: CDR1 SQVTM, CDR2 ANQGSEA. Trimming at V came to 7 bases and at J to 0 bases, leaving 5 bases not matched to a gene. The CDR3 region has the DNA TGCAGCGCTGGGGACAGCTTGAACACTGAAGCTTTCTTT. It is translated as CSAGDSLNTEAFF.

The chain combines TRBV6-5 with TRBJ1-1; no clear D. Germline lookup yields CDR1 MNHEY and CDR2 SVGAGI. Trimming removed 6 bases at V and 0 bases at J, with 11 bases between. The CDR3 runs to 14 residues. CDR3 nucleotide sequence: TGTGCCAGCAGAGACGGAGTCCTGAACACTGAAGCTTTCTTT. Translating it yields CASRDGVLNTEAFF.

This chain joins TRBV4-1 and TRBJ2-5; maybe TRBD2 (6 bases). The length of the CDR3 is 15 residues. In germline, CDR1 is MGHRA, CDR2 YSYEKL. V lost 0 bases and J 4 bases, leaving 12 bases between the germline ends. For the CDR3, the DNA is TGCGCCAGCAGCCAAGAGTCCCCCGGGGGAGAGACCCAGTACTTC. Residues: CASSQESPGGETQYF.

V gene TRBV2 combines with J gene TRBJ2-3; a possible D gene is TRBD1 (5 bases). Trimming cost V 6 bases and J 2 bases, with 9 bases left between them. Looked up from germline, CDR1 is SNHLY and CDR2 is FYNNEI. CDR3 size: 13 residues. In nucleotides, the CDR3 is TGTGCCAGCAGGTCGGACAACACAGATACGCAGTATTTT. This sequence encodes CASRSDNTDTQYF. Filled out from reference TRBV2 and TRBJ2-3, the complete variable domain reads EPEVTQTPSHQVTQMGQEVILRCVPISNHLYFYWYRQILGQKVEFLVSFYNNEISEKSEIFDDQFSVERPDGSNFTLKIRSTKLEDSAMYFCASRSDNTDTQYFGPGTRLTVL.

This chain links TRBV18 with TRBJ2-7, with a tentative D call TRBD2 (6 bases). CDR3 length: 14 amino acids. Germline CDR1 and CDR2: KGHSH and LQKENI. The V and J ends lost 0 bases and 4 bases respectively, with 10 bases between them. The CDR3 region is CASSPPKGRYEQYF. Written as DNA, the CDR3 is TGTGCCAGCTCACCACCTAAGGGGAGGTACGAGCAGTACTTC.

CDR3 loop: CASSSPLSNREQFF. CDR3 sequence (DNA): TGTGCCAGCAGCTCTCCACTTAGCAACCGTGAGCAGTTCTTC. V and J are TRBV5-4 and TRBJ2-1; unclear D gene. V was cut by 3 bases and J by 9 bases, with 16 bases left in between. CDR1 and CDR2 from the germline V gene are SGHNT and YYREEE (reference sequence). The CDR3 loop spans 14 amino acids. Filled out from reference TRBV5-4 and TRBJ2-1, the complete variable domain reads ETGVTQSPTHLIKTRGQQVTLRCSSQSGHNTVSWYQQALGQGPQFIFQYYREEENGRGNFPPRFSGLQFPNYSSELNVNALELDDSALYLCASSSPLSNREQFFGPGTRLTVL.

This clone was found a few times. This chain links TRBV6-5 with TRBJ2-7; 7 nucleotides agree with TRBD2. Trimming took 8 bases from V and 6 from J; bases not matched to a gene: 7. This CDR3 contains 12 residues. Germline-derived CDR1 and CDR2 are MNHEY and SVGAGI. The CDR3 coding sequence is TGTGCCAGCGAAAGTCCGGGGGGCGAGCAGTACTTC. It translates to CASESPGGEQYF.

The gene calls are TRBV5-4 and TRBJ2-5; maybe TRBD2 (5 bases). The germline V gene encodes CDR1 SGHNT and CDR2 YYREEE (reference sequence). The CDR3 is made up of 15 amino acids. Between the trimmed V and J ends, which lost 0 bases and 4 bases, there was a span of 13 bases. This chain's CDR3 is CASSLGGGYRETQYF. The CDR3, as DNA: TGTGCCAGCAGCTTGGGTGGCGGGTATCGAGAGACCCAGTACTTC.